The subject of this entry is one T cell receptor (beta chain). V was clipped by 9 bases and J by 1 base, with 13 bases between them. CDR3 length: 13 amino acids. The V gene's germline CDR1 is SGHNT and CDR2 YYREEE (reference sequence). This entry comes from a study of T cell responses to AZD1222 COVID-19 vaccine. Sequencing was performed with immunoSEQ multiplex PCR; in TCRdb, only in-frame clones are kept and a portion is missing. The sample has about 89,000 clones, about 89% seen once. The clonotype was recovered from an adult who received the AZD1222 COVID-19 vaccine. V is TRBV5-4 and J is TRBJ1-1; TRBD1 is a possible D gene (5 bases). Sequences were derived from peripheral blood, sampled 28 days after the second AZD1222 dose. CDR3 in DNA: TGTGCCACCACCGACAGAGCGAACACTGAAGCTTTCTTT. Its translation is CATTDRANTEAFF.